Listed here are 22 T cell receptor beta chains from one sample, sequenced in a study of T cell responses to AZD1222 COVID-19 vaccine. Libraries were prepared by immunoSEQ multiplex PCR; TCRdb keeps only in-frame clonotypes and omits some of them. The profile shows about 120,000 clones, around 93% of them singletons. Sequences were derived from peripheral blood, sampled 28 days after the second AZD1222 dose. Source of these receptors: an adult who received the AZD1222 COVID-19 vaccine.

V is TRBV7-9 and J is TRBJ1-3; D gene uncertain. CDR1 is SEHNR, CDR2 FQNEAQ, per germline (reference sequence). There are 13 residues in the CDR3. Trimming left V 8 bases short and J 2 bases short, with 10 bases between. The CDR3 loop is CASGGVAGNTIYF. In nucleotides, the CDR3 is TGTGCCAGCGGCGGGGTAGCTGGAAACACCATATATTTT.

The CDR3 DNA reads as TGTGCCTGGAGTGAGGGGACGAATCAGCCCCAGCATTTT. It codes for CAWSEGTNQPQHF. The chain combines TRBV30 with TRBJ1-5, with a weak D call TRBD1 (5 bases). Germline assignment: CDR1 GTSNPN and CDR2 SVGIG (reference sequence). The CDR3 covers 13 residues. Trimming pared 1 base from V and 4 bases from J, leaving 8 bases between. The full variable domain, in which reference TRBV30 and TRBJ1-5 provide the parts outside the CDR3, is SQTIHQWPATLVQPVGSPLSLECTVEGTSNPNLYWYRQAAGRGLQLLFYSVGIGQISSEVPQNLSASRPQDRQFILSSKKLLLSDSGFYLCAWSEGTNQPQHFGDGTRLSIL.

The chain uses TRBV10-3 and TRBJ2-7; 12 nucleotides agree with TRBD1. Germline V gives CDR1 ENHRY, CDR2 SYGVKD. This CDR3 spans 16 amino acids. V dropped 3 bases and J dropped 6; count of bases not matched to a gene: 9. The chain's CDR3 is CAISDRDRGRVSEQYF. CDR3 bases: TGTGCCATCAGTGATCGGGACAGGGGGCGCGTTTCCGAGCAGTACTTC.

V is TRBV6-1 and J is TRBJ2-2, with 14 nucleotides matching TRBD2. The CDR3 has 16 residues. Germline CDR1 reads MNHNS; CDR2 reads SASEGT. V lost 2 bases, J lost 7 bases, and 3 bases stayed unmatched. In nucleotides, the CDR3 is TGTGCCAGCAGTGAACCGGGACTAGCGGGAGTCGGGGAGCTGTTTTTT. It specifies CASSEPGLAGVGELFF.

CDR3 bases: TGTGCCAGCAGCGTAGGGGGTTATAGCAATCAGCCCCAGCATTTT. Its translation: CASSVGGYSNQPQHF. The chain couples TRBV9 to TRBJ1-5; no clear D. This CDR3 is built from 15 residues. From germline, CDR1 is SGDLS and CDR2 YYNGEE. With 0 bases removed from V and 0 bases from J, the gap between germline ends came to 7 bases. The whole variable domain, filled in from reference TRBV9 and TRBJ1-5, reads DSGVTQTPKHLITATGQRVTLRCSPRSGDLSVYWYQQSLDQGLQFLIQYYNGEERAKGNILERFSAQQFPDLHSELNLSSLELGDSALYFCASSVGGYSNQPQHFGDGTRLSIL.

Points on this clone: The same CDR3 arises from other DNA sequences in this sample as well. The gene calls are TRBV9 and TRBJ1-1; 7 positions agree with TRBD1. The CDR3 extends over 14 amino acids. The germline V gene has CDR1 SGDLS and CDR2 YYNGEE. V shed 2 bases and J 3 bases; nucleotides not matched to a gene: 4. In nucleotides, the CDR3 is TGTGCCAGCAGCGTTCTTACAGGGGACACTGAAGCTTTCTTT. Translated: CASSVLTGDTEAFF.

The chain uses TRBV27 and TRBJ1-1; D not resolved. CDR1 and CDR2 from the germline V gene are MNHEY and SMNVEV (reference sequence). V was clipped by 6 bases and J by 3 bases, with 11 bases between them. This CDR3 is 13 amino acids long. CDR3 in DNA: TGTGCCAGCAGCTACAATCCGGACACTGAAGCTTTCTTT. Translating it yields CASSYNPDTEAFF.

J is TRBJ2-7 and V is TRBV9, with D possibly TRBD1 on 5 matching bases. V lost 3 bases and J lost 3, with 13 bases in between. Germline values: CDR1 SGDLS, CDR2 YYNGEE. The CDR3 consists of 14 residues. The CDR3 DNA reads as TGTGCCAGCAGCGCCTACCTAGACAGCTACGAGCAGTACTTC. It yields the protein CASSAYLDSYEQYF.

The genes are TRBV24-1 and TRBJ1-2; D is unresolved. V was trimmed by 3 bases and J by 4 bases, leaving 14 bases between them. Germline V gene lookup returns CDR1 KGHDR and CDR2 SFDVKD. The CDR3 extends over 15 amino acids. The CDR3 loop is CATSDRYDPSYGYTF. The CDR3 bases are TGTGCCACCAGTGATCGTTACGACCCTTCCTATGGCTACACCTTC.

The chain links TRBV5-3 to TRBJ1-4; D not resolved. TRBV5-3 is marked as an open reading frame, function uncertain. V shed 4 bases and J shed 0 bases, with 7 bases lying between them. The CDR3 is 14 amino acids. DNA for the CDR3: TGTGCCAGAAGCCGCTTTGCAACTAATGAAAAACTGTTTTTT. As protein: CARSRFATNEKLFF.

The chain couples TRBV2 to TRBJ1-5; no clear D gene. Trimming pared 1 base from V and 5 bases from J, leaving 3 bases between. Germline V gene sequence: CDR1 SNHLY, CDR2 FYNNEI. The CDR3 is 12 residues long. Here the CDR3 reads CASSEGDQPQHF. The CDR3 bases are TGTGCCAGCAGTGAAGGGGATCAGCCCCAGCATTTT.

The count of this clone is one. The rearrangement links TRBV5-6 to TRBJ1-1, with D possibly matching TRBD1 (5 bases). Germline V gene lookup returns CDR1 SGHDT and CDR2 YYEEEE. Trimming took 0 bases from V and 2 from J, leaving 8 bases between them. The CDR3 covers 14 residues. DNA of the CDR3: TGTGCCAGCAGCTTGGGGGGGAGTAACACTGAAGCTTTCTTT. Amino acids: CASSLGGSNTEAFF.

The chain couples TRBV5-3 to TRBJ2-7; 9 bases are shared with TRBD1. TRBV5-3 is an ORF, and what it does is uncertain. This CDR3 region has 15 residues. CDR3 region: CAKRARDRDSYEQYF. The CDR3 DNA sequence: TGTGCAAAAAGAGCCCGGGACAGGGACTCCTACGAGCAGTACTTC.

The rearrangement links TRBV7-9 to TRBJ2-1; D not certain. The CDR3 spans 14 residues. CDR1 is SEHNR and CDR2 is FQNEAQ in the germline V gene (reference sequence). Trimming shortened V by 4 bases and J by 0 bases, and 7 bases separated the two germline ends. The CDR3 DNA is TGTGCCAGCAGCTCTTCCGTCTCCTACAATGAGCAGTTCTTC. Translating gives CASSSSVSYNEQFF.

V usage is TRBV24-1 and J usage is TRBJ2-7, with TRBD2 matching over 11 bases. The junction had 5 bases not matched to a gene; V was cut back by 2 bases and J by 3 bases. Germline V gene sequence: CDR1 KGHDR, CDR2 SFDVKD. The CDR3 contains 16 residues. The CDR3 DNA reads TGTGCCACCAGTGATTGCTTGGGACTAGCGGTCTACGAGCAGTACTTC. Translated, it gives CATSDCLGLAVYEQYF.

The CDR3 here is CASNETPTQYF. DNA of the CDR3: TGTGCCAGCAACGAGACCCCCACCCAGTACTTC. The rearrangement uses TRBV2 and TRBJ2-5; D is undetermined. CDR1 is SNHLY, CDR2 FYNNEI, per germline. The CDR3 sequence is 11 residues long. Deletions cut 7 bases from V and 8 bases from J, with 11 bases between.

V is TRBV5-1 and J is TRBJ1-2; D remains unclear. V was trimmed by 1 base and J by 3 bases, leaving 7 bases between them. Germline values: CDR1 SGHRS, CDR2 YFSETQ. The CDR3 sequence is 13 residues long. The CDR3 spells CASSLPPHYGYTF. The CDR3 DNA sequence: TGCGCCAGCAGCTTGCCACCCCACTATGGCTACACCTTC.

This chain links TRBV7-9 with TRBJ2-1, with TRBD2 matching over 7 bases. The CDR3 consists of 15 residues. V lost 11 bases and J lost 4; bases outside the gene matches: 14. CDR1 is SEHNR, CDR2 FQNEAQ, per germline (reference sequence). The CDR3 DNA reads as TGTGCCTTGGATGCAAGCGGGGCTGGGTACAATGAGCAGTTCTTC. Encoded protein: CALDASGAGYNEQFF. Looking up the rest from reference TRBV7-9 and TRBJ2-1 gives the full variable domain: DTGVSQNPRHKITKRGQNVTFRCDPISEHNRLYWYRQTLGQGPEFLTYFQNEAQLEKSRLLSDRFSAERPKGSFSTLEIQRTEQGDSAMYLCALDASGAGYNEQFFGPGTRLTVL.

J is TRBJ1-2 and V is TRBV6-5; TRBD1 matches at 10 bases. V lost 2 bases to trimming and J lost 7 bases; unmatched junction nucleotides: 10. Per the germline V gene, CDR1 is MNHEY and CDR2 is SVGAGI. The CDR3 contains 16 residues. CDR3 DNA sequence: TGTGCCAGCAGTTACCTTCGGGACAGGGGAGGTAGTGGCTACACCTTC. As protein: CASSYLRDRGGSGYTF.

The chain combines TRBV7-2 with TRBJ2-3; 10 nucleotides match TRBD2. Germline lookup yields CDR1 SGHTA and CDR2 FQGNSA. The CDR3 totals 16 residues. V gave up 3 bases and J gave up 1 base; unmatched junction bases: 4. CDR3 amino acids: CASSFTSGMGTDTQYF. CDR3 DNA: TGTGCCAGCAGCTTTACTAGCGGGATGGGCACAGATACGCAGTATTTT.

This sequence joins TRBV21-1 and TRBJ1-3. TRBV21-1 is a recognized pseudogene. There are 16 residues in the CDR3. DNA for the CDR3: TGTGCCAGCAGCAAAGCCCTTTGGCCAGCCGGAAACACCATATATTTT. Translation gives CASSKALWPAGNTIYF.

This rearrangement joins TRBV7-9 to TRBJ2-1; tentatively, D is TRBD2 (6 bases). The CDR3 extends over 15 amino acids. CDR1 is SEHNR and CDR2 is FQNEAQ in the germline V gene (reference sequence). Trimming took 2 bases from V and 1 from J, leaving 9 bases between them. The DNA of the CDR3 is TGTGCCAGCAGCTTAAAGGCGGGGTCCTACAATGAGCAGTTCTTC. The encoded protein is CASSLKAGSYNEQFF. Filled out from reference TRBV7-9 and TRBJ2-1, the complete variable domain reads DTGVSQNPRHKITKRGQNVTFRCDPISEHNRLYWYRQTLGQGPEFLTYFQNEAQLEKSRLLSDRFSAERPKGSFSTLEIQRTEQGDSAMYLCASSLKAGSYNEQFFGPGTRLTVL.